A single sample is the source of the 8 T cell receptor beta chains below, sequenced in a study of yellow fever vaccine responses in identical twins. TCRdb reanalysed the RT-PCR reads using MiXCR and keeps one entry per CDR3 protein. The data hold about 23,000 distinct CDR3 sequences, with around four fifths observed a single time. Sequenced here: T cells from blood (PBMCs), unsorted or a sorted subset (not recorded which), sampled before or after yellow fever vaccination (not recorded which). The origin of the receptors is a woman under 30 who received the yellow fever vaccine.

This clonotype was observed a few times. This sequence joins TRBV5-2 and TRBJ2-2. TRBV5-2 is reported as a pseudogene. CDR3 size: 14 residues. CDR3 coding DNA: TGTGCCAGCAACCGGCCAGGGAACACCGGGGAGCTGTTTTTT. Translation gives CASNRPGNTGELFF.

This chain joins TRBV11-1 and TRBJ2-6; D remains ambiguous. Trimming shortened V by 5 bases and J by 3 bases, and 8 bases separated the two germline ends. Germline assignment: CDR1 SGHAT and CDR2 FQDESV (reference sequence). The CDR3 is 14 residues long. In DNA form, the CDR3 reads TGTGCCAGCAGCGGGGAAGTTGGGGCCAACGTCCTGACTTTC. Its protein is CASSGEVGANVLTF. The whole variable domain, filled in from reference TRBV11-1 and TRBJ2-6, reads EAEVAQSPRYKITEKSQAVAFWCDPISGHATLYWYRQILGQGPELLVQFQDESVVDDSQLPKDRFSAERLKGVDSTLKIQPAELGDSAMYLCASSGEVGANVLTFGAGSRLTVL.

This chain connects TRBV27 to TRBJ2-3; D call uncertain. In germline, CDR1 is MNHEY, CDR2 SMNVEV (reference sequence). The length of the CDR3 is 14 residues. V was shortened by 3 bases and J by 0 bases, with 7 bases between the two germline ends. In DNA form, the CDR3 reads TGTGCCAGCAGTTTTCGGAGTAGCACAGATACGCAGTATTTT. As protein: CASSFRSSTDTQYF.

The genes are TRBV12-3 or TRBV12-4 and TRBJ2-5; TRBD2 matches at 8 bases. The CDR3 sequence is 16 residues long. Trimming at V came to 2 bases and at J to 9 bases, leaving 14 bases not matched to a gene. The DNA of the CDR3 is TGTGCCAGCAGTTTAAGCGGGAGTTCCCCCGGGGGTTCCCAGTACTTC. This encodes CASSLSGSSPGGSQYF.

This CDR3 reads CASGFPSDRTGAYEQYF. The CDR3 coding sequence is TGTGCTAGTGGTTTCCCATCGGACCGGACAGGGGCCTACGAGCAGTACTTC. This chain uses TRBV12-5 with TRBJ2-7; 9 positions match TRBD1. Per the germline V gene, CDR1 is LGHNT and CDR2 is FRNRAP. The CDR3 covers 17 residues. After removal of 3 bases from V and 2 bases from J, the junction contained 11 bases not matched to a gene. The variable domain in full, with the rest retrieved from reference TRBV12-5 and TRBJ2-7, is DARVTQTPRHKVTEMGQEVTMRCQPILGHNTVFWYRQTMMQGLELLAYFRNRAPLDDSGMPKDRFSAEMPDATLATLKIQPSEPRDSAVYFCASGFPSDRTGAYEQYFGPGTRLTVT.

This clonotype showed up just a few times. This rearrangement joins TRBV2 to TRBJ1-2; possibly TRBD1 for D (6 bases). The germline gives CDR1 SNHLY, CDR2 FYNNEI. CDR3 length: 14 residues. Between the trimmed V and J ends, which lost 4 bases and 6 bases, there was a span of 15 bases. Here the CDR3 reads CASSVIGGADGYTF. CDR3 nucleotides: TGTGCCAGCAGTGTCATCGGGGGGGCGGATGGCTACACCTTC.

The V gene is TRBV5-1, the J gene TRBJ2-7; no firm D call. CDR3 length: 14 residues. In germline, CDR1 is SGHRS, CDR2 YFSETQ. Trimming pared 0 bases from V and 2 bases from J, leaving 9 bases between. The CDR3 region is CASSLGIVTYEQYF. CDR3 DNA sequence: TGCGCCAGCAGCTTGGGGATAGTGACCTACGAGCAGTACTTC.

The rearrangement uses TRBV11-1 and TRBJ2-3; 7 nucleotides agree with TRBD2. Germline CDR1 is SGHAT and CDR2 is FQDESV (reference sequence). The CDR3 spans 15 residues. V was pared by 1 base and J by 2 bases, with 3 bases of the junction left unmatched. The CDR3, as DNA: TGTGCCAGCAGCTTAGGGGCGGGGGACACAGATACGCAGTATTTT. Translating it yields CASSLGAGDTDTQYF.